This T cell receptor beta chain was retrieved from a study of T cell changes during pregnancy in multiple sclerosis. The protocol was immunoSEQ multiplex PCR, while the TCRdb copy is restricted to in-frame clones and leaves out a portion. The data contain 48,000 or so clones, 85% to 95% of them seen just once; the ten biggest clones take up 0.7% to 1%. Trimming stripped 1 base from V and 2 bases from J, with 12 bases between. Germline-derived CDR1 and CDR2 are MGHRA and YSYEKL. The CDR3 is 15 amino acids. The chain recombines TRBV4-1 with TRBJ2-7, with a possible D match to TRBD1 (7 bases). The starting material was CD4+ T cells from peripheral blood mononuclear cells, obtained in the second trimester of pregnancy. This receptor was identified in a female donor in good health, enrolled as a control in a pregnancy study. The CDR3 DNA reads TGCGCCAGCAGCCAAGGTACAGGGGAGGCCTACGAGCAGTACTTC. It is translated as CASSQGTGEAYEQYF.